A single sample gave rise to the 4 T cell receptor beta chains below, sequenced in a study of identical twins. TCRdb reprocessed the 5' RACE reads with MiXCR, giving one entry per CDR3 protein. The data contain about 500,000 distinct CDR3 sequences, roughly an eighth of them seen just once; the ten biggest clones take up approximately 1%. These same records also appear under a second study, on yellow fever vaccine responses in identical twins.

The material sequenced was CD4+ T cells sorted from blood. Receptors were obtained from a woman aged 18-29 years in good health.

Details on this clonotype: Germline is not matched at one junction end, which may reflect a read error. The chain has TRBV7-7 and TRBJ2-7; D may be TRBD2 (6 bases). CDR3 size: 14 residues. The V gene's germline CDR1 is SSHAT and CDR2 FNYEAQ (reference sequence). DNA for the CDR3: TGTGCTAGCAGCTTAGTCCCGGGGGATAGCGAGCAGTACTTC. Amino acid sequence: CASSLVPGDSEQYF.

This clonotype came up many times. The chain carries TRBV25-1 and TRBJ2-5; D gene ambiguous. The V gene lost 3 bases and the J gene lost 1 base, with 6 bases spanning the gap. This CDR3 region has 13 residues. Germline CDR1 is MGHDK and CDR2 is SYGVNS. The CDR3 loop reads CASSDPSQETQYF. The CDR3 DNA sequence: TGTGCCAGCAGTGACCCTTCCCAAGAGACCCAGTACTTC.

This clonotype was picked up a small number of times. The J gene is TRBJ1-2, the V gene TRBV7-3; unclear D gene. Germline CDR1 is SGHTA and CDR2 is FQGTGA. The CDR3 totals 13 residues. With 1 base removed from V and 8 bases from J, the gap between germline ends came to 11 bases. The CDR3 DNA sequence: TGTGCCAGCAGCTTAAAGGGCCTTGAGGGCTACACCTTC. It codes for CASSLKGLEGYTF. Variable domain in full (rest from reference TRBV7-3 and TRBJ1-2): GAGVSQTPSNKVTEKGKYVELRCDPISGHTALYWYRQSLGQGPEFLIYFQGTGAADDSGLPNDRFFAVRPEGSVSTLKIQRTERGDSAVYLCASSLKGLEGYTFGSGTRLTVV.

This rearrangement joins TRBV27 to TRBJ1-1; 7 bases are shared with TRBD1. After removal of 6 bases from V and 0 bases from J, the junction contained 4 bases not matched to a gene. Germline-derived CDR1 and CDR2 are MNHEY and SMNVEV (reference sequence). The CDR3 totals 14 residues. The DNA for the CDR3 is TGTGCCAGCAGACTACAGGGGCTGAACACTGAAGCTTTCTTT. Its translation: CASRLQGLNTEAFF.